This T cell receptor (beta chain) was profiled in a study of siplizumab effects on memory and regulatory T cells. General study points: No more than a minor fraction of alloreactive clones could be traced back to unstimulated subsets. Naive T cells seemed more diverse than memory cells and seemed major alloresponse contributors. Controls had approximately 27% Treg-derived mappable alloreactive CD4+ clones on average, versus roughly 70% with siplizumab.

Points on this clone: Its target is not known.

Using immunoSEQ multiplex PCR, the repertoire was profiled, and TCRdb retains in-frame clones only, with some absent. The table includes under 85,000 clones, over 70% detected once. Per germline, CDR1 SGHNT and CDR2 YYREEE (reference sequence). This CDR3 has 16 amino acids. V lost 1 base to trimming and J lost 2 bases; unmatched junction nucleotides: 7. Source material: Tregs sorted from blood. The chain couples TRBV5-4 to TRBJ2-7, with TRBD2 matching over 9 bases. This TCR was recovered from a human donor in good health. The CDR3 loop reads CASSLYGGRGTYEQYF. The DNA for the CDR3 is TGTGCCAGCAGCTTGTACGGCGGGAGGGGGACCTACGAGCAGTACTTC. Full variable domain (rest looked up from reference TRBV5-4 and TRBJ2-7): ETGVTQSPTHLIKTRGQQVTLRCSSQSGHNTVSWYQQALGQGPQFIFQYYREEENGRGNFPPRFSGLQFPNYSSELNVNALELDDSALYLCASSLYGGRGTYEQYFGPGTRLTVT.